One and the same sample provided the 19 T cell receptor beta chains below, sequenced in a study of T cell repertoires in aging, cancer and after chemotherapy. The template was genomic DNA from peripheral blood, not RNA. Multiplex touch-down PCR with TRB-A/B primers amplified rearranged V-D-J TRB sequences. TCRdb redid the calling of the multiplex PCR reads with MiXCR, one entry per CDR3 protein. The sample yields approximately 6,300 distinct CDR3 sequences, about 32% seen once. Material for sequencing was blood. Receptor source: a human donor with a blood cancer.

This rearrangement joins TRBV20-1 to TRBJ2-5; D perhaps matches TRBD2 (6 bases). The germline V gene has CDR1 DFQATT and CDR2 SNEGSKA (reference sequence). The V and J ends lost 3 bases and 2 bases respectively, with 10 bases between them. This CDR3 has 13 amino acids. The CDR3 protein is CSASGGPQETQYF. Written as DNA, the CDR3 is TGCAGTGCTAGCGGGGGACCACAAGAGACCCAGTACTTC.

The rearrangement links TRBV10-1 to TRBJ2-1, with 7 bases that match TRBD2. This CDR3 contains 16 residues. J gave up 1 base and V 3 bases, and 6 bases lay outside the gene matches. Germline CDR1 and CDR2: WNHNN and SYGVQD (reference sequence). This CDR3 reads CASSDRGEGSYNEQFF. For the CDR3, the DNA is TGCGCCAGCAGTGACCGGGGGGAAGGGTCCTACAATGAGCAGTTCTTC.

The V and J genes are TRBV19 and TRBJ1-1, with D unresolved. The germline CDR1 and CDR2 sequences are LNHDA and SQIVND (reference sequence). This CDR3 is built from 14 residues. V shed 5 bases and J shed 4 bases, with 14 bases lying between them. The CDR3 protein is CASSFGWRGTEAFF. The CDR3 DNA is TGTGCCAGTAGTTTCGGTTGGCGTGGCACTGAAGCTTTCTTT.

A few counts support this clonotype. The chain joins TRBV10-3 to TRBJ2-3; 9 bases map to TRBD2. This CDR3 is built from 16 residues. The germline gives CDR1 ENHRY, CDR2 SYGVKD. J gave up 5 bases and V 4 bases, and 10 bases lay outside the gene matches. Here the CDR3 DNA reads TGTGCCATCAGTGTAGCGGCGGGGGGGCCTGGAGATACGCAGTATTTT. It is translated as CAISVAAGGPGDTQYF.

This chain links TRBV7-2 with TRBJ1-2; the D is unclear. Germline loops: CDR1 SGHTA, CDR2 FQGNSA. The CDR3 runs 11 residues. With 4 bases removed from V and 3 bases from J, the gap between germline ends came to 3 bases. The CDR3 loop is CASSYHYGYTF. Written as DNA, the CDR3 is TGTGCCAGCAGCTACCACTATGGCTACACCTTC.

The CDR3 region has the DNA TGTGCCACCCGGGGCTCCTACAATGAGCAGTTCTTC. It specifies CATRGSYNEQFF. The chain links TRBV19 to TRBJ2-1, with D perhaps TRBD2 (5 bases). Germline values: CDR1 LNHDA, CDR2 SQIVND (reference sequence). The CDR3 consists of 12 residues. V shed 10 bases and J shed 0 bases, with 7 bases lying between them.

The V and J genes are TRBV7-9 and TRBJ2-5, with D perhaps matching TRBD1 or TRBD2 (6 bases each). The germline CDR1 and CDR2 sequences are SEHNR and FQNEAQ (reference sequence). The CDR3 extends over 14 amino acids. With 0 bases removed from V and 4 bases from J, the gap between germline ends came to 9 bases. This CDR3 is CASSLAGGGETQYF. CDR3 bases: TGTGCCAGCAGCTTAGCCGGGGGCGGAGAGACCCAGTACTTC.

V and J are TRBV7-2 and TRBJ1-2; 9 bases agree with TRBD1. This CDR3 region has 16 residues. Germline CDR1 is SGHTA and CDR2 is FQGNSA. V was pared by 4 bases and J by 4 bases, with 10 bases of the junction left unmatched. The CDR3 is CASSSKLQGASYGYTF. The CDR3 DNA reads as TGTGCCAGCAGCTCGAAGTTACAGGGGGCCAGCTATGGCTACACCTTC.

This clonotype was detected only a few times. The chain couples TRBV24-1 to TRBJ2-7, with unresolved D. This CDR3 is 13 amino acids long. Trimming pared 4 bases from V and 7 bases from J, leaving 13 bases between. CDR1 is KGHDR, CDR2 SFDVKD, per germline. The CDR3 loop reads CATSDPDELEQYF. The CDR3 DNA sequence: TGTGCCACCAGTGACCCGGACGAATTGGAGCAGTACTTC.

This clonotype has a handful of counts. In DNA, the CDR3 is TGTGCCAGCAGCTTCAGGACAGGACGCTATGGCTACACCTTC. Protein product: CASSFRTGRYGYTF. V and J are TRBV5-4 and TRBJ1-2; 7 bases are shared with TRBD1. The CDR3 is made up of 14 amino acids. With V trimmed by 2 bases and J by 4 bases, 5 bases remained unmatched. CDR1 is SGHNT, CDR2 YYREEE, per germline (reference sequence).

This clonotype is termed medium-sized. V is TRBV30 and J is TRBJ2-1; 9 bases match TRBD2. The trim removed 4 bases at V and 8 bases at J, leaving 9 bases unmatched. The CDR3 totals 14 residues. In germline, CDR1 is GTSNPN, CDR2 SVGIG (reference sequence). The CDR3 reads CAWTRGGALYEQFF. The CDR3 DNA follows: TGTGCCTGGACTCGCGGGGGGGCCTTGTATGAGCAGTTCTTC. The full variable domain, with the rest looked up from reference TRBV30 and TRBJ2-1, is SQTIHQWPATLVQPVGSPLSLECTVEGTSNPNLYWYRQAAGRGLQLLFYSVGIGQISSEVPQNLSASRPQDRQFILSSKKLLLSDSGFYLCAWTRGGALYEQFFGPGTRLTVL.

The J gene is TRBJ2-3, the V gene TRBV30, with 8 bases that match TRBD1. The CDR3 is made up of 14 amino acids. Unmatched junction bases numbered 6, after V lost 3 bases and J lost 4 bases. The germline gives CDR1 GTSNPN, CDR2 SVGIG (reference sequence). This chain's CDR3 is CAWSDHRGADTQYF. CDR3 in DNA: TGTGCCTGGAGCGATCACAGGGGGGCAGATACGCAGTATTTT. The full variable domain, with the rest looked up from reference TRBV30 and TRBJ2-3, is SQTIHQWPATLVQPVGSPLSLECTVEGTSNPNLYWYRQAAGRGLQLLFYSVGIGQISSEVPQNLSASRPQDRQFILSSKKLLLSDSGFYLCAWSDHRGADTQYFGPGTRLTVL.

The rearrangement links TRBV20-1 to TRBJ1-5; D might be TRBD1 (6 bases). This CDR3 is 19 amino acids long. Between the trimmed V and J ends, which lost 3 bases and 0 bases, there was a span of 24 bases. Per the germline V gene, CDR1 is DFQATT and CDR2 is SNEGSKA (reference sequence). CDR3 nucleotide sequence: TGCAGTGCTAGGGACAGCGCCATCGCGACCCTTTATAGCAATCAGCCCCAGCATTTT. Its protein product is CSARDSAIATLYSNQPQHF.

V gene TRBV6-5 combines with J gene TRBJ2-5; perhaps TRBD1 as D (6 bases). Per the germline V gene, CDR1 is MNHEY and CDR2 is SVGAGI. The CDR3 contains 16 residues. V lost 8 bases and J lost 2, with 21 bases in between. The CDR3 DNA reads as TGTGCCAGCGGGTTTCCGGTCGGGACACTGCAAGAGACCCAGTACTTC. Translating it yields CASGFPVGTLQETQYF.

A note on this clonotype: The CDR3 ends on some other residue instead of the conserved phenylalanine or tryptophan, so this is likely a read error. Because the CDR3's place on the DNA is in doubt, the DNA is left out and the CDR3 is given as listed by TCRdb. J is TRBJ2-1 and V is TRBV30; the table assigns TRBD1, which was not confirmed against the DNA. The CDR3 is 14 amino acids long, termini counted. Germline loops: CDR1 GTSNPN, CDR2 SVGIG (reference sequence). The CDR3 loop reads CAWSDHRGAKEQCG.

The chain uses TRBV12-3 or TRBV12-4 and TRBJ2-1; possible D gene TRBD1, 7 bases. Trimming left V 6 bases short and J 9 bases short, with 18 bases between. The CDR3 contains 14 residues. In nucleotides, the CDR3 is TGTGCCAGCAGCCCCGGCAGGGGGGCAAGTGAGCAGTTCTTC. It codes for CASSPGRGASEQFF.

Comments on this clonotype: A read error may account for a junction end that differs from germline. This rearrangement joins TRBV7-9 to TRBJ1-2, with unresolved D. The germline CDR1 and CDR2 sequences are SEHNR and FQNEAQ (reference sequence). The CDR3 loop spans 8 amino acids. The CDR3 region is CASNGKDF. The CDR3, as DNA: TGTGCCAGCAACGGGAAGGACTTC. Drawing the rest from reference TRBV7-9 and TRBJ1-2, the complete variable domain is DTGVSQNPRHKITKRGQNVTFRCDPISEHNRLYWYRQTLGQGPEFLTYFQNEAQLEKSRLLSDRFSAERPKGSFSTLEIQRTEQGDSAMYLCASNGKDFGSGTRLTVV.

This chain links TRBV4-1 with TRBJ2-5; perhaps TRBD2 as D (6 bases). This CDR3 has 16 residues. The V gene lost 1 base and the J gene lost 2 bases, with 14 bases spanning the gap. From germline, CDR1 is MGHRA and CDR2 YSYEKL. The CDR3 bases are TGCGCCAGCAGCCAAGTTTTGGCGGGGTTACAAGAGACCCAGTACTTC. As protein: CASSQVLAGLQETQYF.

The chain couples TRBV6-6 to TRBJ2-3; the D gene is possibly TRBD2 (6 bases). Germline V CDR1 and CDR2: MNHNY, SVGAGI (reference sequence). V lost 0 bases and J 3 bases, leaving 16 bases between the germline ends. This CDR3 is 17 amino acids long. CDR3 in DNA: TGTGCCAGCAGTTACTCGAAGGTATTAGCGGAGACAGATACGCAGTATTTT. Translated: CASSYSKVLAETDTQYF.